Following are 14 T cell receptor beta chains from one sample sequenced in a study of human T cells and chemical hapten exposure. TCRdb itself ran the RACE reads through MiXCR, one entry per CDR3 protein. The sample shows around 120,000 distinct CDR3 sequences, 9.5% to 11% of them seen only once. Time point denoted: patch test 1, 2 weeks after DPC sensitization. Documented treatment: therapeutic diphenylcyclopropenone sensitization with weekly scalp DPC. The specimen comprised whole blood, sampled in connection with sensitization to the hapten diphenylcyclopropenone (DPC). The receptors derive from a woman between 40 and 50 years old with alopecia areata. Some clones in this sample may be carry-over from other donors' samples.

In this sample, this clonotype turned up a few times. The V call is TRBV7-2, the J call TRBJ2-2; D unresolved. V shed 5 bases and J shed 4 bases, with 8 bases lying between them. CDR1 is SGHTA, CDR2 FQGNSA, per germline. CDR3 size: 13 residues. CDR3 protein: CASSVRSTGELFF. In nucleotides, the CDR3 is TGTGCCAGCAGCGTCAGGAGCACCGGGGAGCTGTTTTTT.

This clonotype showed up just a few times. In DNA form, the CDR3 reads TGTGCCAGCAGTCCTCTACCCGGGACAGGGGGCCGGGGTGAAAAACTGTTTTTT. Translated, it gives CASSPLPGTGGRGEKLFF. This chain connects TRBV12-3 or TRBV12-4 to TRBJ1-4; 12 bases match TRBD1. V was clipped by 5 bases and J by 7 bases; unmatched bases: 14. The CDR3 has 18 amino acids.

This clonotype has only a few counts. An end of the junction differs from the germline gene, which may be a read error. The genes are TRBV27 and TRBJ1-1, with 7 bases lining up with TRBD1. CDR1 is MNHEY and CDR2 is SMNVEV in the germline V gene (reference sequence). This CDR3 is built from 15 residues. DNA of the CDR3: TGTGCCAGCACCCCGGCAGGGGGGTTGAAAACTGAAGCTTTCTTT. Its translation: CASTPAGGLKTEAFF.

J is TRBJ2-1 and V is TRBV28, with 7 positions matching TRBD2. V lost 8 bases to trimming and J lost 0 bases; unmatched junction nucleotides: 7. The CDR3 covers 15 residues. CDR1 MDHEN and CDR2 SYDVKM come from the germline V gene. The CDR3 DNA follows: TGTGCCAGCTCGGGACTACTGAGCTCCTACAATGAGCAGTTCTTC. It yields the protein CASSGLLSSYNEQFF. The variable domain in full, completed from reference TRBV28 and TRBJ2-1, reads DVKVTQSSRYLVKRTGEKVFLECVQDMDHENMFWYRQDPGLGLRLIYFSYDVKMKEKGDIPEGYSVSREKKERFSLILESASTNQTSMYLCASSGLLSSYNEQFFGPGTRLTVL.

DNA for the CDR3: TGTGCCAGCAGCATGAGCCGGGACAGGCTGTCCTACGAGCAGTACTTC. Encoded protein: CASSMSRDRLSYEQYF. The rearrangement uses TRBV9 and TRBJ2-7; 8 positions match TRBD1. The ends lost 4 bases at V and 1 base at J; junction bases unmatched: 10. Per germline, CDR1 SGDLS and CDR2 YYNGEE. The CDR3 has 16 amino acids.

This clonotype was seen more than once but under ten times. V gene TRBV7-2 combines with J gene TRBJ2-3; unclear D gene. Germline CDR1 SGHTA, CDR2 FQGNSA. The V end lost 1 base, the J end lost 6 bases, and 17 bases lay between the germline ends. This CDR3 is 16 amino acids long. In DNA, the CDR3 is TGTGCCAGCAGCTTAGTGCGGACCGGACCTCAGGATACGCAGTATTTT. It specifies CASSLVRTGPQDTQYF.

Ten or more counts support this clonotype. The chain employs TRBV7-8 and TRBJ2-1; D is ambiguous. The CDR3 runs to 18 residues. Trimming shortened V by 4 bases and J by 4 bases, and 23 bases separated the two germline ends. Germline CDR1 reads SGHVS; CDR2 reads FQNEAQ. CDR3 region: CASSSPGIRPNIYNEQFF. The CDR3 DNA sequence: TGTGCCAGCAGCTCACCAGGAATACGACCCAATATTTACAATGAGCAGTTCTTC.

The chain is built from TRBV15 and TRBJ2-1, with D unresolved. Germline V lookup: CDR1 LNHNV, CDR2 YYDKDF (reference sequence). Trimming left V 5 bases short and J 10 bases short, with 12 bases between. There are 12 residues in the CDR3. CDR3 DNA: TGTGCCACCAGCTCTATCGCGTGGGAGCAGTTCTTC. Encoded protein: CATSSIAWEQFF.

This clonotype occurred many times. This chain joins TRBV4-2 and TRBJ2-3, with D maybe TRBD1 (5 bases). CDR1 LGHNA and CDR2 YNFKEQ come from the germline V gene. With 2 bases removed from V and 1 base from J, the gap between germline ends came to 10 bases. The length of the CDR3 is 15 residues. The CDR3 spells CASSQFEGGTDTQYF. CDR3 sequence (DNA): TGTGCCAGCAGCCAATTTGAAGGGGGCACAGATACGCAGTATTTT.

The rearrangement uses TRBV15 and TRBJ2-1; D possibly corresponds to TRBD1 (6 bases). Germline loops: CDR1 LNHNV, CDR2 YYDKDF (reference sequence). V was shortened by 4 bases and J by 0 bases, with 16 bases between the two germline ends. This CDR3 spans 17 amino acids. The CDR3 sequence: CATSKFVTGNSYNEQFF. The CDR3 DNA sequence: TGTGCCACCAGCAAATTTGTAACAGGGAACTCCTACAATGAGCAGTTCTTC.

This clonotype has a count of ten or more. A read error is likely, as this CDR3 ends without the conserved phenylalanine or tryptophan. The limits of the CDR3 on the DNA are not certain, so only TCRdb's listed CDR3 is given. The V and J genes are TRBV7-2 and TRBJ2-3; the table names TRBD2, a call not compared with the DNA. Germline V gene data show CDR1 as SGHTA and CDR2 as FQGNSA. The CDR3 sequence runs 13 residues, both termini included. The CDR3 here is CASSLERTSGLSC.

This clonotype occurred many times. The chain has TRBV6-6 and TRBJ1-3; a possible D gene is TRBD1 (5 bases). V lost 3 bases and J 4 bases, leaving 13 bases between the germline ends. Germline V lookup: CDR1 MNHNY, CDR2 SVGAGI (reference sequence). The CDR3 runs to 15 residues. The CDR3, as DNA: TGTGCCAGCAGTTATTCGCAGGGTCACGGAAACACCATATATTTT. Translated, it gives CASSYSQGHGNTIYF.

This clonotype showed up many times. The chain employs TRBV29-1 and TRBJ2-1, with D perhaps given as TRBD1 or TRBD2 (5 bases each). Germline V gives CDR1 SQVTM, CDR2 ANQGSEA. The CDR3 sequence is 14 residues long. V lost 6 bases and J lost 5, with 17 bases in between. CDR3 region: CSVTGEGAHNEQFF. The CDR3 nucleotides are TGCAGCGTAACCGGGGAAGGGGCGCACAATGAGCAGTTCTTC.

This clonotype occurred many times. The chain recombines TRBV29-1 with TRBJ2-7; the D gene is possibly TRBD1 (6 bases). This CDR3 is 13 amino acids long. CDR1 is SQVTM and CDR2 is ANQGSEA in the germline V gene. The CDR3 DNA reads as TGCAGTGCCCGTACAGGGAGCTCCTACGAGCAGTACTTC. Translation: CSARTGSSYEQYF.